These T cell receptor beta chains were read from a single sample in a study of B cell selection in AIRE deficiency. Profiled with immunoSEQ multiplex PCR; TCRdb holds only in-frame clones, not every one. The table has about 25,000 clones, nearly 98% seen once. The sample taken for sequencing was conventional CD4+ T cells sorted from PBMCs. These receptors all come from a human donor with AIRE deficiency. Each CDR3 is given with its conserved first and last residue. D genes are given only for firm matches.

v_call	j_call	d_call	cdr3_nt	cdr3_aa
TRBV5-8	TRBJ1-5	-	TGTGCCAGCAGCTTCCTGGGAAATCAGGCCCAGCATTTT	CASSFLGNQAQHF
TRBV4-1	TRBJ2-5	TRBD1	TGCGCCAGCAGCCAAGGAAGGGGACAGGGGGAAGAGACCCAGTACTTC	CASSQGRGQGEETQYF
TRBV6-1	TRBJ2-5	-	TGTGCCAGCAGCCTGCAAGAGACCCAGTACTTC	CASSLQETQYF
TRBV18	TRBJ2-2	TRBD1	TGTGCCAGCTCACAGGGGACAGCCGCAGTTGCCGGGGAGCTGTTTTTT	CASSQGTAAVAGELFF
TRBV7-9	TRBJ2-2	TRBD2	TGTGCCAGCAGCCCTATCGGCGGGCTAGCGGGAGGCGGGGAGCTGTTTTTT	CASSPIGGLAGGGELFF
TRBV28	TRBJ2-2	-	TGTGCCAGCAGTCTCATAGACCTGAACACCGGGGAGCTGTTTTTT	CASSLIDLNTGELFF
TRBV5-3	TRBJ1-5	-	TGTGCCAGAAGCTTGGGGGAGTATAGCAATCAGCCCCAGCATTTT	CARSLGEYSNQPQHF
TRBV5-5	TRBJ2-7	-	TGTGCCAGCAGCTTGGACTCGGGATTCACCTACGAGCAGTACTTC	CASSLDSGFTYEQYF
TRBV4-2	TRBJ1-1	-	TGTGCCAGCAGCCAAGTCGGGGACACTGAAGCTTTCTTT	CASSQVGDTEAFF
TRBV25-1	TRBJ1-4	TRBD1	TGTGCCAGCAGTGAAATGGGACAGGGACGCGAAAAACTGTTTTTT	CASSEMGQGREKLFF